This T cell receptor beta chain comes out of a study of cytomegalovirus exposure and HLA in healthy donors. This clone came up a few times. Primers: 60 Vbeta forward and 13 Jbeta reverse. Method: immunoSEQ multiplex PCR; TCRdb's copy keeps in-frame clones and lacks some. The data show about 160,000 clones, with about 75% seen just once and about 1.9% held by the top ten. CDR3 length equals 14 residues. In germline, CDR1 is SGHNT, CDR2 YYREEE (reference sequence). This receptor was obtained from a female donor in good health and CMV-seronegative. The sequencing sample was made of PBMCs. V usage is TRBV5-4 and J usage is TRBJ1-3; D not certain. The CDR3 region is CATRAGNSGNTIYF. The CDR3 coding sequence is TGTGCTACTAGGGCAGGTAACTCTGGAAACACCATATATTTT. Combining the CDR3 with reference TRBV5-4 and TRBJ1-3 gives the whole variable domain ETGVTQSPTHLIKTRGQQVTLRCSSQSGHNTVSWYQQALGQGPQFIFQYYREEENGRGNFPPRFSGLQFPNYSSELNVNALELDDSALYLCATRAGNSGNTIYFGEGSWLTVV.